A selection of T cell receptor beta chains follows, all from one sample in a study of cytomegalovirus exposure and HLA in healthy donors. Clones were read by immunoSEQ multiplex PCR, and TCRdb kept only the in-frame ones, dropping some. Of 230,000 or so clones listed, about 90% are singletons. Sample: PBMCs. These receptors were taken from a girl aged 2-15 years in good health and CMV-seronegative. Each CDR3 is given with its conserved first and last residue. The D gene is left open where the match is weak. Clone size is shown for a subset of rows, as once, few, many or a class of expanded clone.

j_call v_call clone_size d_call cdr3_nt cdr3_aa
TRBJ2-2 TRBV2 once - TGTGCCAGCACCTCGGGTCTTAGCGATACCGGGGAGCTGTTTTTT CASTSGLSDTGELFF
TRBJ1-5 TRBV29-1 - TRBD1 TGCAGCGTTGCCACAGGGGACGGCAATCAGCCCCAGCATTTT CSVATGDGNQPQHF
TRBJ1-5 TRBV27 - - TGTGCCAGCAGTTTTATAGGGGCGGACCAGCCCCAGCATTTT CASSFIGADQPQHF
TRBJ2-7 TRBV6-4 - TRBD2 TGTGCCAGCAGCCTAAGAGCGGGAGGGGGTTACGAGCAGTACTTC CASSLRAGGGYEQYF
TRBJ2-7 TRBV6-5 - - TGTGCCAGCAGCCCACCTTCGGGGAGCTCCTACGAGCAGTACTTC CASSPPSGSSYEQYF
TRBJ2-5 TRBV6-5 - - TGTGCCAGCAGTCGGAGGTCGGGGGAGCAGTACTTC CASSRRSGEQYF
TRBJ2-1 TRBV19 - TRBD1 TGTGCCAGTCGGACAGGGGACTCGCCAAGGGGATACAATGAGCAGTTCTTC CASRTGDSPRGYNEQFF
TRBJ1-3 TRBV15 - - TGTGCCACCAGCAGAGAGGGTGGGAGCGCAGACCCCTCTGGAAACACCATATATTTT CATSREGGSADPSGNTIYF
TRBJ2-7 TRBV5-6 - - TGTGCCAGCAGCCAGCTAACAGGGCATCGGACCTACGAGCAGTACTTC CASSQLTGHRTYEQYF
TRBJ2-1 TRBV7-9 once TRBD2 TGTGCCAGCATCAAACCCCCCATAGGGACTAGCGCGGGTGAGCAGTTCTTC CASIKPPIGTSAGEQFF
TRBJ2-7 TRBV9 - - TGTGCCAGCAGCGTATCCCTCCCTAGCGTTGCCTACGAGCAGTACTTC CASSVSLPSVAYEQYF
TRBJ2-5 TRBV19 - - TGTGCCAGTAGTATAGATGGGGGCCAGACCCAGTACTTC CASSIDGGQTQYF
TRBJ2-1 TRBV19 - TRBD1 TGTGCCAGTAAAGGGACAGGGCCCTACAATGAGCAGTTCTTC CASKGTGPYNEQFF
TRBJ1-6 TRBV14 - TRBD1 TGTGCCAGCAGTCCGACACCGGGACAGGGGGCCGGGTCCTATAATTCACCCCTCCACTTT CASSPTPGQGAGSYNSPLHF
TRBJ2-7 TRBV11-3 few TRBD2 TGTGCCAGCAGCGAGTCGGGGGGAATCGGCGAGCAGTACTTC CASSESGGIGEQYF
TRBJ2-7 TRBV2 - TRBD1 TGTGCCAGCAGGGGGGACAGGGTTGTTTCCTACGAGCAGTACTTC CASRGDRVVSYEQYF
TRBJ1-5 TRBV11-3 - TRBD1 TGTGCCAGCAGCTTAATACAGGGGCCTCATAGCAATCAGCCCCAGCATTTT CASSLIQGPHSNQPQHF
TRBJ2-3 TRBV4-1 - TRBD2 TGCGCCAGCAGCCAGGGTCTAGCGGGGGGGAGCACAGATACGCAGTATTTT CASSQGLAGGSTDTQYF
TRBJ1-6 TRBV5-1 - - TGCGCCAGCAGCTTTGAGGTCACATTCGGCTATAATTCACCCCTCCACTTT CASSFEVTFGYNSPLHF
TRBJ2-5 TRBV29-1 - - TGCAGCGTTAGCATCCTTTTCGGGGAAGGAGAGACCCAGTACTTC CSVSILFGEGETQYF
TRBJ1-3 TRBV2 - - TGTGCCAGCAGTGCCCGCGGTACCTCTGGAAACACCATATATTTT CASSARGTSGNTIYF
TRBJ1-2 TRBV6-6 - - TGTGCCAGCAGTTACTCTGGCCATGGCTACACCTTC CASSYSGHGYTF
TRBJ1-5 TRBV30 - - TGTGCCTGGACCGGAACCGGGACAAATGATCAGCCCCAGCATTTT CAWTGTGTNDQPQHF
TRBJ2-5 TRBV5-1 once TRBD2 TGCGCCAGCAGGGGGGGGGTGGCGGCCAACCAAGAGACCCAGTACTTC CASRGGVAANQETQYF
TRBJ1-2 TRBV5-1 - TRBD1 TGCGCCAGCAGCTTCGGGACAGTAAACTATGGCTACACCTTC CASSFGTVNYGYTF
TRBJ2-7 TRBV27 - TRBD1 TGTGCCAGCAGTTTACTTTGGACAGGGGGGTACGAGCAGTACTTC CASSLLWTGGYEQYF
TRBJ2-3 TRBV18 - TRBD2 TGTGCCAGCTCACCAGTAGCGGGGGAAACAGATACGCAGTATTTT CASSPVAGETDTQYF
TRBJ2-2 TRBV1 - - TGCACCAGCAGCCAAGCGGACACCGGGGAGCTGTTTTTT CTSSQADTGELFF
TRBJ2-1 TRBV5-1 - TRBD2 TGCGCCAGCAGTCCGGGGGGGCAGGGGCCTTACAATGAGCAGTTCTTC CASSPGGQGPYNEQFF
TRBJ1-2 TRBV6-1 - - TGTGCCAGCACCGAAAGGCGGGCCAACTATGGCTACACCTTC CASTERRANYGYTF
TRBJ2-7 TRBV18 once TRBD1 TGTGCCAGCTCACGACAGGGTTACGAGCAGTACTTC CASSRQGYEQYF
TRBJ2-3 TRBV12-5 - - TGTGCTAGTGCCCTCGGTCGAGATACGCAGTATTTT CASALGRDTQYF
TRBJ2-7 TRBV5-6 once - TGTGCCAGCAGCTTGGCAATTCCTTGGTCGGGGACTGGTACTAACGAGCAGTACTTC CASSLAIPWSGTGTNEQYF
TRBJ1-2 TRBV9 once TRBD1 TGTGCCAGCAGCGTAGGGACAGGGGGCCCGTATGGCTACACCTTC CASSVGTGGPYGYTF
TRBJ2-1 TRBV5-4 - TRBD2 TGTGCCAGCAGCTTGGCCGGACTAGCATACAATGAGCAGTTCTTC CASSLAGLAYNEQFF
TRBJ2-2 TRBV5-5 - - TGTGCCAGCAGCCCCCTAGGACTTCTGAACACCGGGGAGCTGTTTTTT CASSPLGLLNTGELFF
TRBJ2-7 TRBV6-1 few TRBD1 TGTGCTACCGGGGGACAGGGAGCCTCCTACGAGCAGTACTTC CATGGQGASYEQYF
TRBJ1-6 TRBV10-2 - TRBD1 TGCGCCAGCAGTGAGGCCGGGACAGGTGCTTCACCCCTCCACTTT CASSEAGTGASPLHF
TRBJ1-2 TRBV29-1 - TRBD1 TGCAGCGCTCTCGGGACAGAATATGGCTACACCTTC CSALGTEYGYTF
TRBJ2-1 TRBV19 - TRBD2 TGTGCCAGTAGTATTAAGCGGGGCTACAATGAGCAGTTCTTC CASSIKRGYNEQFF
TRBJ1-5 TRBV6-1 - TRBD1 TGTGCCAGCAGTGAAGAAGGAAGGGACAGGGTCCCTTATCAGCCCCAGCATTTT CASSEEGRDRVPYQPQHF
TRBJ2-5 TRBV19 once - TGTGCCAGTAGTATAGGGGAGGAAGAGACCCAGTACTTC CASSIGEEETQYF
TRBJ2-1 TRBV28 - TRBD2 TGTGCCAGCGGGCTAATACTAGCGGGGAGGAATGAGCAGTTCTTC CASGLILAGRNEQFF
TRBJ2-7 TRBV4-1 - - TGCGCCAGCAGCTCACCAGGGCGGTCTGCCTACGAGCAGTACTTC CASSSPGRSAYEQYF
TRBJ2-7 TRBV10-1 once TRBD2 TGCGCCAGCAGTGAGTGGTCTAGCGGGGGCTACGAGCAGTACTTC CASSEWSSGGYEQYF
TRBJ1-2 TRBV29-1 - - TGCAGCGGGAGCCTTGCAGGGTCCTATGGCTACACCTTC CSGSLAGSYGYTF
TRBJ2-3 TRBV11-2 - TRBD2 TGTGCCAGCAGCCGACTAGCGGGGGCCAACACAGATACGCAGTATTTT CASSRLAGANTDTQYF
TRBJ2-7 TRBV29-1 once TRBD2 TGCAGCGTTGCGCAAGCGGGAGGGCCTTTGCAGTACTTC CSVAQAGGPLQYF
TRBJ1-1 TRBV9 - - TGTGCCAGCAGCCCCCCAGCCGGGACTGAAGCTTTCTTT CASSPPAGTEAFF
TRBJ2-1 TRBV4-1 - - TGCGCCAGCAGCCAATTAGAGACAAATGAGCAGTTCTTC CASSQLETNEQFF
TRBJ2-7 TRBV10-2 - TRBD2 TGCGCCAGCAGTGATGCAGCGGGGGCCTACGAGCAGTACTTC CASSDAAGAYEQYF
TRBJ2-7 TRBV5-1 - TRBD1 TGCGCCAGCAGCTTGAGGGGACAGGGGGCGGCATTGTACGAGCAGTACTTC CASSLRGQGAALYEQYF
TRBJ2-7 TRBV7-2 - - TGTGCCAGCAGCCCCGCCCCGGCTAGCTCCTACGAGCAGTACTTC CASSPAPASSYEQYF
TRBJ1-4 TRBV7-6 - - TGTGCCAGCAGCCCCCGCATAGCTAATGAAAAACTGTTTTTT CASSPRIANEKLFF
TRBJ1-2 TRBV27 few TRBD1 TGTGCCACGAAGGGACAGGTTGGAGTTACTAACTATGGCTACACCTTC CATKGQVGVTNYGYTF
TRBJ1-2 TRBV9 - TRBD1 TGTGCCAGCAGCGTCGTGGGACAGGGAGGCGGCTACACCTTC CASSVVGQGGGYTF
TRBJ1-6 TRBV7-6 - TRBD1 TGTGCCAGCAGCCTTGGGACAGGGGCAGAGTTTGGGCCCCTCCACTTT CASSLGTGAEFGPLHF
TRBJ2-2 TRBV5-1 - - TGCGCCAGCCGACTGGGACTGAACACCGGGGAGCTGTTTTTT CASRLGLNTGELFF
TRBJ1-5 TRBV28 - TRBD1 TGTGCCAGCAGTTTAGGGACAGGGCGGGAAAGTCAGCCCCAGCATTTT CASSLGTGRESQPQHF